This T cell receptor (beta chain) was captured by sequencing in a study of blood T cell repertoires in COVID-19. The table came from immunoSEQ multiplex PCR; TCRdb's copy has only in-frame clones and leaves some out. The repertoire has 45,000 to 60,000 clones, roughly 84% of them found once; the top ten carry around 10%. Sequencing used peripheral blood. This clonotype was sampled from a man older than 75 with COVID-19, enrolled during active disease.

The CDR3 spells CATSILRGAGANVLTF. The CDR3 coding sequence is TGTGCCACCAGCATCCTTCGGGGAGCTGGGGCCAACGTCCTGACTTTC. This chain joins TRBV15 and TRBJ2-6, with D perhaps TRBD2 (5 bases). Germline CDR1 LNHNV, CDR2 YYDKDF (reference sequence). Trimming pared 4 bases from V and 2 bases from J, leaving 12 bases between. CDR3 length: 16 residues.